This entry concerns a single TCR beta chain. The sample originates from a study of T cell changes during pregnancy in multiple sclerosis. This CDR3 spans 14 amino acids. V lost 2 bases to trimming and J lost 4 bases, with 9 bases between them. Germline V gene sequence: CDR1 MNHNS, CDR2 SASEGT. This table comes from immunoSEQ multiplex PCR, and its TCRdb copy is limited to in-frame clones, with some not included. This sample has 75,000 to 95,000 clones, with over 80% found just once. The source is a female donor with multiple sclerosis, enrolled in a pregnancy study. This chain uses TRBV6-1 with TRBJ1-5; D not certain. The sample was peripheral blood, taken after pregnancy. The CDR3 sequence: CASSEISGNQPQHF. The CDR3 nucleotides read TGTGCCAGCAGTGAAATCTCGGGGAATCAGCCCCAGCATTTT.